This TCR beta chain derives from a study of OX40 agonist ivuxolimab in advanced cancers. TCRdb's copy holds only in-frame clones and misses some; the assay was immunoSEQ multiplex PCR. The sample holds approximately 58,000 clones, around 85% seen once. This CDR3 spans 17 amino acids. V was clipped by 3 bases and J by 4 bases; unmatched bases: 7. Per germline, CDR1 SGHTA and CDR2 FQGNSA. Within the sample, this clone is medium-sized. The rearrangement links TRBV7-2 to TRBJ2-3; 13 bases line up with TRBD2. The clonotype originates from an adult with an advanced solid tumor such as melanoma, head and neck, liver or kidney cancer. The specimen comprised CD4+ or CD8+ T cells sorted from blood, sampled in a trial of the OX40 agonist ivuxolimab. This CDR3 is CASSFLPTSGRSDTQYF. DNA of the CDR3: TGTGCCAGCAGCTTCCTGCCGACTAGCGGGAGGTCAGATACGCAGTATTTT. The full variable domain, rest sourced from reference TRBV7-2 and TRBJ2-3, is GAGVSQSPSNKVTEKGKDVELRCDPISGHTALYWYRQSLGQGLEFLIYFQGNSAPDKSGLPSDRFSAERTGGSVSTLTIQRTQQEDSAVYLCASSFLPTSGRSDTQYFGPGTRLTVL.